This TCR beta chain originates from a study of blood T cell repertoires in COVID-19. The authors' processing: Reference gene primers were amplified, and this amplification served to estimate nucleated cell counts. Data came from immunoSEQ multiplex PCR; TCRdb stores just in-frame clones and leaves some out. V and J calls and clone size are those listed in that table; D and trimming were worked out from the DNA. This table has approximately 300,000 clones, 90% appearing once. V dropped 7 bases and J dropped 2 bases, with 18 bases sitting between them. Germline V CDR1 and CDR2: SGHTA, FQGNSA. The CDR3 sequence is 15 residues long.

The sequence derives from a woman aged 18-29 years with acute COVID-19. Sample: PBMCs or T cells enriched from blood (not recorded which). V gene TRBV7-2 combines with J gene TRBJ2-7, with D possibly being TRBD2 (5 bases). The CDR3 here is CASKRGVIVTYEQYF. Here the CDR3 DNA reads TGTGCCAGCAAACGGGGAGTCATCGTCACCTACGAGCAGTACTTC. Full variable domain (outside the CDR3, taken from reference TRBV7-2 and TRBJ2-7): GAGVSQSPSNKVTEKGKDVELRCDPISGHTALYWYRQSLGQGLEFLIYFQGNSAPDKSGLPSDRFSAERTGGSVSTLTIQRTQQEDSAVYLCASKRGVIVTYEQYFGPGTRLTVT.